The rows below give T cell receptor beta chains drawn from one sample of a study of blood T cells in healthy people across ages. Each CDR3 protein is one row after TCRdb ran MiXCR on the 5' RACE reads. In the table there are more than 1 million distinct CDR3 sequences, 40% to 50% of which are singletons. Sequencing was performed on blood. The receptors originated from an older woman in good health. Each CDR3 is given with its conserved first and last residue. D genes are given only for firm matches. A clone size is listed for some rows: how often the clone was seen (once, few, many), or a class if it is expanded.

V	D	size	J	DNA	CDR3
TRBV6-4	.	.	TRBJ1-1	TGTGCCAGCAGTGTCGAGCATGGCACTGAAGCTTTCTTT	CASSVEHGTEAFF
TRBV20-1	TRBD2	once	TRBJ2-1	TGCAGTGCTAGATCTGGGACTAGCGGGAGGGCCCGCCGTCAGTTCTTC	CSARSGTSGRARRQFF
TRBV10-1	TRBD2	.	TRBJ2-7	TGCGCCAGCAGTGATAGACTAGCGGGGGAAAACCTCAATGAGCAGTACTTC	CASSDRLAGENLNEQYF
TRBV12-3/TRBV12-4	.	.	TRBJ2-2	TGTGCCAGCAGTTTAATTCTCACAGGGACGAACACCGGGGAGCTGTTTTTT	CASSLILTGTNTGELFF
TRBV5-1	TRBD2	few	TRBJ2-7	TGCGCCAGCAGCTCCGGGGGGGGACTCTACGAGCAGTACTTC	CASSSGGGLYEQYF
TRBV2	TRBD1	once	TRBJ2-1	TGTGCCAGCAGGAAGGACAGGGTTAATGAGCAGTTCTTC	CASRKDRVNEQFF
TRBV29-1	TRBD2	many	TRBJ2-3	TGCAGCGCTACAACTAGCGGGCTCACAGATACGCAGTATTTT	CSATTSGLTDTQYF
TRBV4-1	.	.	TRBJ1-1	TGCGCCAGCAGCCAGTCCACTGAAGCTTTCTTT	CASSQSTEAFF
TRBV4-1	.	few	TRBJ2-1	TGCGCCAGCAGCCAACCCGGGGGCCGAGGTGAGCAGTTCTTC	CASSQPGGRGEQFF
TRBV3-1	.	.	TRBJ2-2	TGTGCCAGCAGCCTGGGATACCGGGAGCTGTTTTTT	CASSLGYRELFF
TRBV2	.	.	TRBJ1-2	TGTGCCAGCAGCATGGGACAAGGAAACTATGGCTACACCTTC	CASSMGQGNYGYTF
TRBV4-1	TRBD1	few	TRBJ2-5	TGCGCCAGCAGCCAAGTGGGGACAGGGACAGAGACCCAGTACTTC	CASSQVGTGTETQYF
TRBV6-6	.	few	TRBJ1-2	TGTGCCAGCAGCCACGCACCCTATGGCTACACCTTC	CASSHAPYGYTF
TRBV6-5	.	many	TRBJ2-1	TGTGCCAGCAGCCGCACTGGAGGGAGCTCCTACAATGAGCAGTTCTTC	CASSRTGGSSYNEQFF
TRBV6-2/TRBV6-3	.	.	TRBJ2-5	TGTGCCAGCAGAAGTATCTTTGGGGTAGAGACCCAGTACTTC	CASRSIFGVETQYF
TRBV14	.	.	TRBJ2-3	TGTGCCAGCAGCCAAGAGAGGAGGGCTTCGACTCTCAAAGGTGGCACAGATACGCAGTATTTT	CASSQERRASTLKGGTDTQYF
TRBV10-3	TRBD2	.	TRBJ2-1	TGTGCCAGCTTGGGACTAGCGGGAGGTGAAAATGAGCAGTTCTTC	CASLGLAGGENEQFF
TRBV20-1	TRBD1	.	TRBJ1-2	TGCAGTGCTAGGGGGGACAGGGGACACTATGGCTACACCTTC	CSARGDRGHYGYTF
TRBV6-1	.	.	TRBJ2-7	TGTGCCAGCAGTGAATGGCAGGGGGGAAGCGGAGGGGTCTACGAGCAGTACTTC	CASSEWQGGSGGVYEQYF
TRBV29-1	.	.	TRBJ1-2	TGCAGCGTTGCCGCCCGGCCGGGCTATGGCTACACCTTC	CSVAARPGYGYTF
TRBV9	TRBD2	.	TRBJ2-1	TGTGCCAGCAGCGTAGAGGGGACTAGCGGGAGCGGAGGCAATGAGCAGTTCTTC	CASSVEGTSGSGGNEQFF
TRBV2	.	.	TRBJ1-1	TGTGCCACTAAGGCGGCCCAGGGGAGCACTGAAGCTTTCTTT	CATKAAQGSTEAFF
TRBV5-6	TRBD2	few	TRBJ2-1	TGTGCCAGCAGCGCCTCCGGGACTAGCGACAATGAGCAGTTCTTC	CASSASGTSDNEQFF
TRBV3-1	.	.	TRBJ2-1	TGTGCCAGCAGCCAAGAGGCAAGGGTTGATGAGCAGTTCTTC	CASSQEARVDEQFF
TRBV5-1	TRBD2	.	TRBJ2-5	TGCGCCAGCAGCGGCACTAGCGGGAGGGCCCTCGAGACCCAGTACTTC	CASSGTSGRALETQYF
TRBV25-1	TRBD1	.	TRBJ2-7	TGTGCCAGCAGCCCTACCGTGTGGACAGGTGAAGTCTACGAGCAGTACTTC	CASSPTVWTGEVYEQYF
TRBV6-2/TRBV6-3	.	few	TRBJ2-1	TGTGCCAGCAGTTACCCCTTGACTAGTCGACAGTTCTTC	CASSYPLTSRQFF
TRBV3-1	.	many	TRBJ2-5	TGTGCCAGCAGCCCAATTAATAACCAGGGAGACGAGACCCAGTACTTC	CASSPINNQGDETQYF
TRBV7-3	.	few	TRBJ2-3	TGTGCCAGCAGCCTAGATCCAGGCCAGGGCACAGATACGCAGTATTTT	CASSLDPGQGTDTQYF
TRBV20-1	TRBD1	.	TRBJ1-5	TGCAGTGCAAACAGGGGAATCCTTAGCAATCAGCCCCAGCATTTT	CSANRGILSNQPQHF
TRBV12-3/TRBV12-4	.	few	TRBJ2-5	TGTGCCAGCAGTTTAAAGAGTGTGGAGACCCAGTACTTC	CASSLKSVETQYF
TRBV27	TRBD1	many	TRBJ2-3	TGTGCCAGCAGGGACAGGGGTTTGAGCACAGATACGCAGTATTTT	CASRDRGLSTDTQYF
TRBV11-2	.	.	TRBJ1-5	TGTGCCAGCAGCTTGGGACCCCAGATAAGACAGCATTTT	CASSLGPQIRQHF
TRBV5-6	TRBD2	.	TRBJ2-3	TGTGCCAGCAGCCTAAGCGGGGAAGACACAGATACGCAGTATTTT	CASSLSGEDTDTQYF
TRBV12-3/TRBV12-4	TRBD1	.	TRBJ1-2	TGTGCCAGCATCCAAACAGGGGGCTGGGGCTACACCTTC	CASIQTGGWGYTF
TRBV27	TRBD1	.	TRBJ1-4	TGTGCCAGCAGTTCATGGACAGGACCTAATGAAAAACTGTTTTTT	CASSSWTGPNEKLFF
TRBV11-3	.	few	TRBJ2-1	TGTGCCAGCAGCCCTACGGGGCACCCGTACAATGAGCAGTTCTTC	CASSPTGHPYNEQFF
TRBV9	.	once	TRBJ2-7	TGTGCCAGCAGCGTAGCGGCAGCCTCCTCCTATGAGCGGTACTTC	CASSVAAASSYERYF
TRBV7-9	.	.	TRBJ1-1	TGTGCCAGCAGCTCCACGGTAGCTGAAGCTTTCTTT	CASSSTVAEAFF
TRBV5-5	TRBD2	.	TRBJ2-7	TGTGCCAGCAGCTTACATTGGAGGGAGGGCCTCGTTTACGAGCAGTACTTC	CASSLHWREGLVYEQYF
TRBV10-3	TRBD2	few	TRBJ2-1	TGTGCCATCAGTGAGTCGGTAGCGGGAGGGAATGAGCAGTTCTTC	CAISESVAGGNEQFF
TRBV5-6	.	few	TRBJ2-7	TGTGCCAGCAGCCCGCTTGGGACGGGGGATGGCGAGCAGTACTTC	CASSPLGTGDGEQYF
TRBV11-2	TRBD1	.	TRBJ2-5	TGTGCCAGCAGCACCAGGACAGGGTTAGAGACCCAGTACTTC	CASSTRTGLETQYF
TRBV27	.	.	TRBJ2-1	TGTGCCAGTCAGCAGTCCTCTTCGAATGAGCAGTTCTTC	CASQQSSSNEQFF
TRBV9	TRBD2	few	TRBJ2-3	TGTGCCAGCAGCCCTTCGACTAGCGGGAGCTCAGATACGCAGTATTTT	CASSPSTSGSSDTQYF
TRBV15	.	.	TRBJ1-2	TGTGCCACCAGCAGAGATGTGGCAAGCAACTATGGCTACACCTTC	CATSRDVASNYGYTF
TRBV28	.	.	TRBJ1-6	TGTGCCAGCAGTTTAACAGGGACTCTGTCACCCCTCCACTTT	CASSLTGTLSPLHF
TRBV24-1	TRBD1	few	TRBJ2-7	TGTGCCACCAGTGACCAGACAGGGGGAGTCTACGAGCAGTACTTC	CATSDQTGGVYEQYF
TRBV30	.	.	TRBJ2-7	TGTGCCTGGCAGACAGGTCTGGAGCAGTACTTC	CAWQTGLEQYF
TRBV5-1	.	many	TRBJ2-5	TGCGCCAGCGGATCCGGGACACATAGAGAGACCCAGTACTTC	CASGSGTHRETQYF
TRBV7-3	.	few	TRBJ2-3	TGTGCCAGCAGCCTAGGAGGCAGTACGCAGTATTTT	CASSLGGSTQYF